Shown below are 20 T cell receptor beta chains from a single sample sequenced in a study of shared clonotypes between healthy human individuals. The naive CD8 fraction comprised CD45RO-negative cells positively selected for CCR7 and excluded terminally differentiated effector memory CD45RA+ cells. The table came from immunoSEQ multiplex PCR; TCRdb's copy has only in-frame clones and leaves some out. The sample contains around 2.1 million clones, 93% of which appear only once. Material for sequencing was naive CD8+ T cells from PBMCs. The receptors were sampled from a man younger than 35 in good health. Some clones in this sample may be carry-over from other donors' samples.

The CDR3 nucleotides read TGTGCCGTAGTGGGCAGTGGAAATGAGCAGTTCTTC. This sequence encodes CAVVGSGNEQFF. This chain links TRBV27 with TRBJ2-1; D is ambiguous. This CDR3 comprises 12 residues. Per germline, CDR1 MNHEY and CDR2 SMNVEV (reference sequence). V lost 11 bases to trimming and J lost 7 bases, with 15 bases between them.

Comments on this clone: At one end the junction does not follow the germline gene, possibly because of a read error. The same CDR3 also results from other DNA sequences found in this sample. This rearrangement joins TRBV27 to TRBJ2-7; 8 bases line up with TRBD1. The CDR3 extends over 17 amino acids. The germline V gene has CDR1 MNHEY and CDR2 SMNVEV (reference sequence). The CDR3: CASSLSPGTGRTYEQYF. In nucleotides, the CDR3 is TGTGCCAGCAGCTTATCCCCCGGGACAGGAAGGACCTACGAGCAGTACTTC.

This clone appeared once. This chain connects TRBV7-9 to TRBJ2-7; 7 nucleotides agree with TRBD1. This CDR3 region has 17 residues. Per the germline V gene, CDR1 is SEHNR and CDR2 is FQNEAQ (reference sequence). The V gene end was trimmed by 1 base and the J gene end by 0 bases; junction bases not matched to a gene: 9. CDR3 residues: CASSLGGGQLLSYEQYF. The CDR3 DNA sequence: TGTGCCAGCAGCTTAGGAGGGGGACAGCTTCTCTCCTACGAGCAGTACTTC.

The chain has TRBV27 and TRBJ2-1; a weak D match, TRBD2 (5 bases). Looked up from germline, CDR1 is MNHEY and CDR2 is SMNVEV (reference sequence). There are 16 residues in the CDR3. The V end was cut by 6 bases, the J end by 0 bases, with 15 bases between. CDR3 nucleotide sequence: TGTGCCAGCAGAGAAATAGCGATTAGCTCCTACAATGAGCAGTTCTTC. This translates into CASREIAISSYNEQFF.

The rearrangement links TRBV6-6 to TRBJ2-7; unclear D gene. Per the germline V gene, CDR1 is MNHNY and CDR2 is SVGAGI (reference sequence). The CDR3 loop spans 13 amino acids. The V gene lost 2 bases and the J gene lost 6 bases, with 11 bases spanning the gap. CDR3 amino acids: CASSYEALGEQYF. The CDR3 DNA follows: TGTGCCAGCAGTTACGAGGCCTTGGGCGAGCAGTACTTC.

The CDR3 DNA follows: TGTGCCATCCAACCCGAAGTGGGGGACTTGCGGACCCAGTACTTC. Protein sequence: CAIQPEVGDLRTQYF. The rearrangement uses TRBV28 and TRBJ2-5, with a weak D call TRBD2 (6 bases). CDR1 is MDHEN, CDR2 SYDVKM, per germline. The V end lost 10 bases, the J end lost 7 bases, and 25 bases lay between the germline ends. This CDR3 is built from 15 residues.

The CDR3 nucleotides are TGTGCCAGCAGCTTCGGGTCTCGGGGCTATGGCTACACCTTC. Translating gives CASSFGSRGYGYTF. V gene TRBV14 combines with J gene TRBJ1-2, with unresolved D. This CDR3 contains 14 residues. The germline CDR1 and CDR2 sequences are SGHDN and FVKESK. The V end lost 5 bases, the J end lost 4 bases, and 14 bases lay between the germline ends.

The chain carries TRBV28 and TRBJ2-5; TRBD1 matches at 8 bases. The V gene end was trimmed by 6 bases and the J gene end by 5 bases; junction bases not matched to a gene: 5. The germline CDR1 and CDR2 sequences are MDHEN and SYDVKM. The CDR3 length is 13 residues. Written as DNA, the CDR3 is TGTGCCAGCAGCCCCACAGGGGGGGAGACCCAGTACTTC. This codes for CASSPTGGETQYF. Variable domain in full (rest from reference TRBV28 and TRBJ2-5): DVKVTQSSRYLVKRTGEKVFLECVQDMDHENMFWYRQDPGLGLRLIYFSYDVKMKEKGDIPEGYSVSREKKERFSLILESASTNQTSMYLCASSPTGGETQYFGPGTRLLVL.

The rearrangement uses TRBV7-3 and TRBJ2-3; 9 bases fit TRBD1. The germline gives CDR1 SGHTA, CDR2 FQGTGA. The V gene end was trimmed by 2 bases and the J gene end by 3 bases; junction bases not matched to a gene: 3. The CDR3 contains 15 residues. CDR3 region: CASSLSGQGTDTQYF. The CDR3 nucleotides read TGTGCCAGCAGCTTATCCGGACAGGGGACAGATACGCAGTATTTT.

This clone was picked up one time. The V and J genes are TRBV6-6 and TRBJ2-1; possibly TRBD1 for D (5 bases). This CDR3 region has 16 residues. Germline assignment: CDR1 MNHNY and CDR2 SVGAGI (reference sequence). V shed 2 bases and J shed 5 bases, with 16 bases lying between them. The CDR3 nucleotides are TGTGCCAGCAGTTACCCCCAAGGGGTTGTCGACAATGAGCAGTTCTTC. Its translation is CASSYPQGVVDNEQFF.

The chain links TRBV7-9 to TRBJ1-4, with D possibly matching TRBD1 (6 bases). CDR1 SEHNR and CDR2 FQNEAQ come from the germline V gene (reference sequence). The CDR3 length is 17 residues. V gave up 5 bases and J gave up 8 bases, with 24 bases separating them. The CDR3 nucleotides read TGTGCCAGCAGCCCGCAGCTCGACAGGCCCGGTCGGGAAAAACTGTTTTTT. This encodes CASSPQLDRPGREKLFF.

CDR3 residues: CASSHGTRDGYTF. The CDR3 DNA sequence: TGCGCCAGCAGCCATGGGACACGGGATGGCTACACCTTC. V gene TRBV4-1 combines with J gene TRBJ1-2, with a possible D match to TRBD1 (6 bases). V lost 3 bases and J lost 6, with 11 bases in between. CDR1 is MGHRA, CDR2 YSYEKL, per germline. The CDR3 is made up of 13 amino acids.

V gene TRBV13 combines with J gene TRBJ2-5, with D hard to call. Germline V lookup: CDR1 PRHDT, CDR2 FYEKMQ (reference sequence). The CDR3 is 11 amino acids. The V gene lost 5 bases and the J gene lost 5 bases, with 6 bases spanning the gap. Here the CDR3 reads CASSPRETQYF. CDR3 nucleotide sequence: TGTGCCAGCAGCCCTCGTGAGACCCAGTACTTC.

The CDR3 DNA follows: TGTGCCAGCAGTCCCGGGACAGGGGGAAGCGCAGATACGCAGTATTTT. This sequence encodes CASSPGTGGSADTQYF. V and J are TRBV27 and TRBJ2-3; 11 bases agree with TRBD1. CDR3 length equals 16 residues. Germline CDR1 is MNHEY and CDR2 is SMNVEV (reference sequence). V dropped 5 bases and J dropped 4; count of bases not matched to a gene: 8.

The V call is TRBV13, the J call TRBJ2-7; 10 nucleotides match TRBD1. V was clipped by 5 bases and J by 7 bases; unmatched bases: 8. The CDR3 is made up of 14 amino acids. Germline CDR1 and CDR2: PRHDT and FYEKMQ (reference sequence). The CDR3 is CASSTRDRGREQYF. The CDR3 nucleotides are TGTGCCAGCAGCACACGGGACAGGGGACGAGAGCAGTACTTC.

This clone turned up a few times. The chain carries TRBV27 and TRBJ1-1; D is ambiguous. The CDR3 sequence is 13 residues long. Trimming stripped 8 bases from V and 1 base from J, with 11 bases between. Germline V gene sequence: CDR1 MNHEY, CDR2 SMNVEV (reference sequence). CDR3 nucleotide sequence: TGTGCCAGCCATGGAGTCGCGAACACTGAAGCTTTCTTT. Its translation is CASHGVANTEAFF.

The rearrangement uses TRBV5-6 and TRBJ1-2; possible D gene TRBD1, 6 bases. The germline V gene has CDR1 SGHDT and CDR2 YYEEEE. Between the trimmed V and J ends, which lost 3 bases and 6 bases, there was a span of 18 bases. The CDR3 runs to 15 residues. The CDR3 region is CASSSPVWGRHGYTF. The CDR3 DNA is TGTGCCAGCAGCTCCCCCGTATGGGGGCGACATGGCTACACCTTC.

The gene calls are TRBV11-2 and TRBJ2-1; 11 bases fit TRBD2. V shed 0 bases, J shed 1 base, and the junction held 5 bases outside the gene matches. Per germline, CDR1 SGHAT and CDR2 FQNNGV. The CDR3 covers 18 residues. Written as DNA, the CDR3 is TGTGCCAGCAGCTTAGACCCGCGGACTAGCGGGTCCTACAATGAGCAGTTCTTC. It codes for CASSLDPRTSGSYNEQFF.

The chain combines TRBV7-8 with TRBJ2-7; D uncertain. The CDR3 is 16 amino acids. The V gene's germline CDR1 is SGHVS and CDR2 FQNEAQ. V was trimmed by 2 bases and J by 5 bases, leaving 19 bases between them. The CDR3 nucleotides are TGTGCCAGCAGCTTAAGTCCAGCCTTGTACTCGAACGAGCAGTACTTC. It yields the protein CASSLSPALYSNEQYF.

In DNA, the CDR3 is TGTGCCAGCAGCCAAGTTTTAGGGAACCAGCCCCAGCATTTT. As protein: CASSQVLGNQPQHF. The chain combines TRBV4-2 with TRBJ1-5; D unclear. V was pared by 1 base and J by 7 bases, with 11 bases between. Germline lookup yields CDR1 LGHNA and CDR2 YNFKEQ. This CDR3 comprises 14 residues.